This T cell receptor beta chain is from a study of human T cells and chemical hapten exposure. Sample time point: pre-sensitization, week 0. Treatment indicated: therapeutic diphenylcyclopropenone sensitization with weekly scalp DPC. Unique molecular identifiers were attached to individual cDNA molecules within the library. From the RACE reads, TCRdb called clonotypes with MiXCR, one entry per CDR3 protein. The repertoire holds some 70,000 distinct CDR3 sequences, with 9.5% to 13% as singletons. V lost 5 bases, J lost 4 bases, and 15 bases lay in between. The CDR3 has 15 amino acids. Germline V gene lookup returns CDR1 SGHAT and CDR2 FQNNGV.

This clonotype was obtained from a woman between 50 and 59 years old with alopecia areata. Some clones in this sample may be carry-over from other donors' samples. The material sequenced was whole blood, taken in connection with sensitization to the hapten diphenylcyclopropenone (DPC). The J gene is TRBJ1-3, the V gene TRBV11-2, with a possible D match to TRBD1 (5 bases). The CDR3 coding sequence is TGTGCCAGCAGCCTGGGACCGACGATAGGAAACACCATATATTTT. This codes for CASSLGPTIGNTIYF.